This TCR beta chain was identified during a study of coeliac disease. TCRdb keeps only in-frame clones here, not all; method: immunoSEQ multiplex PCR. In the table there are about 6,500 clones, about 62% of which are singletons. The study's findings and limits: Lamina propria and intraepithelial cell fractions may contain each other's cells.

This CDR3 region has 15 residues. Trimming shortened V by 4 bases and J by 5 bases, and 16 bases separated the two germline ends. Germline CDR1 and CDR2: SGDLS and YYNGEE. Note on this clone: Its antigen is not known.

The rearrangement links TRBV9 to TRBJ2-1; D is perhaps TRBD1 (7 bases). The sequence came from a man aged 60-69 years with celiac disease on a gluten-free diet. Material: lymphocytes from the gut lamina propria. The CDR3 DNA is TGTGCCAGCAGCCCGCGGGGACAGCACGACAATGAGCAGTTCTTC. As protein: CASSPRGQHDNEQFF.